These 8 T cell receptor beta chains were all obtained from the same sample, sequenced in a study of post-analysis software for immune sequencing data. Overall study findings and caveats: TRBV segments more frequent in patients than in controls numbered a few and included TRBV5-6, TRBV5-1 and TRBV20-1.

These receptors lack a known antigen. TCR beta cDNA libraries included unique molecular identifiers. Each CDR3 protein gets one entry after TCRdb re-called the PCR reads with MiXCR. Of approximately 660,000 distinct CDR3 sequences in the sample, 55% to 70% are singletons; the top ten hold 11%. Material for sequencing was blood. The source is a girl between 2 and 10 years old with multiple sclerosis.

The rearrangement joins TRBV29-1 to TRBJ2-7; D is unclear. The germline gives CDR1 SQVTM, CDR2 ANQGSEA. The CDR3 spans 13 residues. CDR3: CSVMDFGSYEQYF. The DNA of the CDR3 is TGCAGTGTCATGGATTTTGGCTCCTACGAGCAGTACTTC.

In this sample, this clonotype turned up a few times. The V call is TRBV14, the J call TRBJ2-1; weak D call: TRBD2 (7 bases). The length of the CDR3 is 16 residues. V was pared by 4 bases and J by 6 bases, with 19 bases between. CDR1 and CDR2 (germline): SGHDN, FVKESK. CDR3 coding DNA: TGTGCCAGCAGCCGCAGTCCGTGGGGAGGGGGCAATGAGCAGTTCTTC. Protein sequence: CASSRSPWGGGNEQFF.

The genes are TRBV29-1 and TRBJ2-1, with 11 bases identical to TRBD2. V gave up 6 bases and J gave up 4 bases; unmatched junction bases: 5. Germline-derived CDR1 and CDR2 are SQVTM and ANQGSEA. The CDR3 is made up of 14 amino acids. CDR3 sequence (DNA): TGCAGCGTAGTGGGACTAGCGGAGTACAATGAGCAGTTCTTC. Translation gives CSVVGLAEYNEQFF.

This clonotype was observed a few times. This sequence joins TRBV7-8 and TRBJ2-1; D not resolved. Trimming stripped 1 base from V and 4 bases from J, with 14 bases between. The CDR3 is made up of 16 amino acids. Germline V gene data show CDR1 as SGHVS and CDR2 as FQNEAQ. CDR3 loop: CASSLVSRQPYNEQFF. The CDR3 nucleotides are TGTGCCAGCAGCTTAGTGTCTCGCCAGCCATACAATGAGCAGTTCTTC.

The rearrangement uses TRBV6-5 and TRBJ2-3, with TRBD2 matching 8 bases. This CDR3 region has 16 residues. Per germline, CDR1 MNHEY and CDR2 SVGAGI. After removal of 10 bases from V and 6 bases from J, the junction contained 18 bases not matched to a gene. CDR3 protein: CAKGGGRSYEEDTQYF. The CDR3 DNA reads as TGTGCCAAGGGCGGGGGGCGCAGTTATGAAGAGGATACGCAGTATTTT.

The chain is built from TRBV12-3 or TRBV12-4 and TRBJ1-2, with D possibly being TRBD1 (5 bases). CDR3 length equals 13 residues. V was trimmed by 2 bases and J by 4 bases, leaving 8 bases between them. This CDR3 is CASSLPTAYGYTF. The CDR3 nucleotides are TGTGCCAGCAGTTTACCGACAGCCTATGGCTACACCTTC.

The rearrangement uses TRBV29-1 and TRBJ1-4, with D maybe TRBD1 (5 bases). The germline V gene has CDR1 SQVTM and CDR2 ANQGSEA. V shed 5 bases and J shed 7 bases, with 11 bases lying between them. CDR3 length: 12 amino acids. The CDR3 nucleotides are TGCAGCGTTTTCTCGGGGGGTGAAAAACTGTTTTTT. It encodes CSVFSGGEKLFF.

The rearrangement joins TRBV11-3 to TRBJ2-5; 7 bases agree with TRBD1. Trimming cost V 4 bases and J 11 bases; bases outside gene matches: 10. CDR1 SGHNT and CDR2 YENEEA come from the germline V gene. The CDR3 contains 13 residues. CDR3 nucleotide sequence: TGTGCCAGCAGCTCAAGACAGGGCGCGGAGCAGTACTTC. Its protein is CASSSRQGAEQYF.